This T cell receptor beta chain was retrieved from a study of shared clonotypes between healthy human individuals. The overall study: CD4 naive cells filled three plates per donor, CD4 memory three, CD8 naive two and CD8 memory one.

CD45RA+ naive and CD45RA-negative memory subsets were separated from CD4+ cells. Each sorted subset replicate got 200 ng genomic DNA, roughly 30,000 genomes. Using immunoSEQ multiplex PCR, the repertoire was profiled, and TCRdb retains in-frame clones only, with some absent. Among 2 million to 3 million clones listed, about 92% were seen once. The sequence derives from a man aged 18-30 years in good health. Sequencing was performed on naive CD4+ T cells sorted from blood. The subset is: CD45RA+ positively selected.

CDR3 protein: CASSREAYEQYF. The CDR3 DNA is TGCGCCAGCAGCCGGGAGGCCTACGAGCAGTACTTC. V and J are TRBV5-1 and TRBJ2-7; 7 bases are a match to TRBD2. CDR3 length: 12 residues. Germline V gene sequence: CDR1 SGHRS, CDR2 YFSETQ. Losses at the gene ends were 4 bases for V and 2 bases for J; bases not matched to a gene: 0.